Listed here are 8 T cell receptor beta chains from one sample, sequenced in a study of T cell responses to AZD1222 COVID-19 vaccine. TCRdb's table, derived via immunoSEQ multiplex PCR, lists solely in-frame clones and lacks some. The sample includes some 110,000 clones, around 80% seen only once; the top ten take around 5%. Sequencing was performed on peripheral blood, taken on day 0 of AZD1222 vaccination. These receptors all stem from an adult in good health.

This clone was seen just once. This chain links TRBV21-1 with TRBJ1-6. TRBV21-1 is a known pseudogene. This CDR3 region has 15 residues. In nucleotides, the CDR3 is TGTGCCAGCAGCAAAGCGGGTCCCTATAATTCACCCCTCCACTTT. This codes for CASSKAGPYNSPLHF.

The chain uses TRBV9 and TRBJ2-7; no definite D call. Trimming took 0 bases from V and 6 from J, leaving 13 bases between them. In germline, CDR1 is SGDLS, CDR2 YYNGEE. This CDR3 spans 14 amino acids. The CDR3 DNA sequence: TGTGCCAGCAGCGTAGGTCCCGAGAAGGGCGAGCAGTACTTC. Translated, it gives CASSVGPEKGEQYF.

The chain carries TRBV18 and TRBJ2-7; no clear D gene. The CDR3 has 15 amino acids. V was cut by 1 base and J by 0 bases, with 10 bases left in between. Germline V gene sequence: CDR1 KGHSH, CDR2 LQKENI. CDR3 bases: TGTGCCAGCTCACCACTCGTGACGGACTCCTACGAGCAGTACTTC. It yields the protein CASSPLVTDSYEQYF.

CDR3 residues: CASSPEQGFNYGYTF. The CDR3 nucleotides read TGTGCCAGCTCCCCCGAGCAGGGCTTTAACTATGGCTACACCTTC. The chain recombines TRBV18 with TRBJ1-2; the D gene is possibly TRBD1 (5 bases). The CDR3 is 15 amino acids. From germline, CDR1 is KGHSH and CDR2 LQKENI. V dropped 6 bases and J dropped 1 base, with 15 bases sitting between them.

V usage is TRBV9 and J usage is TRBJ1-6; D is undetermined. The V end was cut by 0 bases, the J end by 9 bases, with 13 bases between. The CDR3 consists of 15 residues. Germline V CDR1 and CDR2: SGDLS, YYNGEE. CDR3 bases: TGTGCCAGCAGCGTAGGGCATTCAGGAGGTTCACCCCTCCACTTT. Its translation is CASSVGHSGGSPLHF.

The chain is built from TRBV5-1 and TRBJ2-5; 10 bases agree with TRBD2. V lost 0 bases to trimming and J lost 4 bases; unmatched junction nucleotides: 3. The CDR3 consists of 15 residues. In germline, CDR1 is SGHRS, CDR2 YFSETQ. CDR3 in amino acids: CASSLGLAGAETQYF. As DNA, the CDR3 is TGCGCCAGCAGCTTGGGTCTAGCGGGGGCAGAGACCCAGTACTTC.

The V call is TRBV7-6, the J call TRBJ2-6; 9 positions agree with TRBD1. Germline trimming cut 2 bases from V and 3 bases from J; bases unmatched to any gene: 5. CDR1 and CDR2 (germline): SGHVS, FNYEAQ. The CDR3 runs 17 residues. CDR3 coding DNA: TGTGCCAGCAGCTTAAGACAGGGGGGAGTTGGGGCCAACGTCCTGACTTTC. Translated, it gives CASSLRQGGVGANVLTF.

The genes are TRBV12-5 and TRBJ1-5; D is unclear. CDR3 length: 15 amino acids. V shed 4 bases and J shed 5 bases, with 15 bases lying between them. The germline CDR1 and CDR2 sequences are LGHNT and FRNRAP. Written as DNA, the CDR3 is TGTGCTAGTGGTTCCACCGGCGCGGGCGATCAGCCCCAGCATTTT. Translated: CASGSTGAGDQPQHF.